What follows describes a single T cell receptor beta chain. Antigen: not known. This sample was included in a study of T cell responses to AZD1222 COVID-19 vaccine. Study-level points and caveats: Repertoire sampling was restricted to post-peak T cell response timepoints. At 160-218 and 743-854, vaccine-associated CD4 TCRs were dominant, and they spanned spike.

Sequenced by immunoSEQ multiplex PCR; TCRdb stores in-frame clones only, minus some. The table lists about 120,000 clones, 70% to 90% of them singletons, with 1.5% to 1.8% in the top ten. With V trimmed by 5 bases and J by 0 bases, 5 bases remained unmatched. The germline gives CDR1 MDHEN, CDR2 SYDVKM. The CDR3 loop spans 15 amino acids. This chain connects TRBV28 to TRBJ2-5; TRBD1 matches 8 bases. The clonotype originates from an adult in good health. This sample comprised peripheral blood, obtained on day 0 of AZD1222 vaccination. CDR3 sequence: CASSTGQAYQETQYF. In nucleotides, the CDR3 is TGTGCCAGCAGTACGGGACAGGCCTACCAAGAGACCCAGTACTTC.